These T cell receptor beta chains were read from a single sample in a study of OX40 agonist ivuxolimab in advanced cancers. The protocol was immunoSEQ multiplex PCR, while the TCRdb copy is restricted to in-frame clones and leaves out a portion. The sample records tens of thousands of clones, around 84% being singletons. The sequences come from CD4+ or CD8+ T cells sorted from blood, collected in a trial of the OX40 agonist ivuxolimab. These receptors all stem from an adult with an advanced solid tumor such as melanoma, head and neck, liver or kidney cancer. Both conserved end residues are part of each CDR3.

V: TRBV4-1; J: TRBJ2-2; CDR3: CASSRKGQLQARVFTGELFF
V: TRBV11-1; J: TRBJ1-1; CDR3: CASRPRGAGEAFF
V: TRBV2; J: TRBJ2-3; CDR3: CASSVGGGSTDTQYF
V: TRBV27; J: TRBJ1-3; CDR3: CASSTRGTERQYSGNTIYF
V: TRBV25-1; J: TRBJ1-2; CDR3: CASSEFRVRGDNYGYTF
V: TRBV7-9; J: TRBJ2-3; CDR3: CAYRGLGTDTQYF
V: TRBV28; J: TRBJ2-2; CDR3: CASSWTSRGTGELFF
V: TRBV13; J: TRBJ2-3; CDR3: CASRPTGGTDTQYF
V: TRBV6-5; J: TRBJ2-7; CDR3: CASSRQGATAQYF
V: TRBV28; J: TRBJ1-2; CDR3: CASSSSQGGYGYTF
V: TRBV15; J: TRBJ2-1; CDR3: CATSRVGSREQFF
V: TRBV4-2; J: TRBJ2-6; CDR3: CASSQESTSGANVLTF
V: TRBV7-3; J: TRBJ2-2; CDR3: CASSLTLRDTGELFF
V: TRBV7-2; J: TRBJ2-7; CDR3: CASSPGGSLFYEQYF
V: TRBV6-5; J: TRBJ1-1; CDR3: CASSYYGVLGNTEAFF
V: TRBV6-5; J: TRBJ2-7; CDR3: CASSSDYEQYF
V: TRBV20-1; J: TRBJ2-7; CDR3: CSARDSYEQYF
V: TRBV5-4; J: TRBJ1-1; CDR3: CASSLSGALSSAFF
V: TRBV30; J: TRBJ2-7; CDR3: CAWEPGQGTYEQYF
V: TRBV9; J: TRBJ2-1; CDR3: CASSQGAASYNEQFF
V: TRBV13; J: TRBJ2-7; CDR3: CASSASPGRVVPEQYF
V: TRBV27; J: TRBJ2-3; CDR3: CASSRSSTDTQYF
V: TRBV7-9; J: TRBJ1-6; CDR3: CASSFTDRSRYSPLHF
V: TRBV9; J: TRBJ2-1; CDR3: CASSGLLAGASYNEQFF
V: TRBV30; J: TRBJ2-2; CDR3: CAWSGRTSGRTPGELFF
V: TRBV5-1; J: TRBJ2-3; CDR3: CASSLVGQGTDTQYF
V: TRBV27; J: TRBJ2-2; CDR3: CASSYGASTGELFF
V: TRBV9; J: TRBJ2-3; CDR3: CASSVEGSSYTDTQYF
V: TRBV6-6; J: TRBJ2-2; CDR3: CAISDRGSLNTGELFF
V: TRBV9; J: TRBJ2-5; CDR3: CASSPGYEETQYF
V: TRBV18; J: TRBJ2-7; CDR3: CASSHGGTYEQYF
V: TRBV6-6; J: TRBJ2-6; CDR3: CASSDTGSGANVLTF
V: TRBV19; J: TRBJ2-3; CDR3: CASSIGSGGRTDTQYF
V: TRBV2; J: TRBJ2-5; CDR3: CASSEDGRGTQYF
V: TRBV6-1; J: TRBJ1-1; CDR3: CASSEAGTGSGTEAFF
V: TRBV5-4; J: TRBJ2-1; CDR3: CASSLTSGMGGEQFF
V: TRBV6-6; J: TRBJ1-6; CDR3: CASTPGSRSYNSPLHF
V: TRBV14; J: TRBJ2-5; CDR3: CASSQERETQYF
V: TRBV6-5; J: TRBJ2-3; CDR3: CASSFSGGRDTQYF
V: TRBV2; J: TRBJ1-1; CDR3: CASSSEGGRTEAFF
V: TRBV30; J: TRBJ2-3; CDR3: CAWSLPDTQYF
V: TRBV15; J: TRBJ2-1; CDR3: CATSPRSSSLNEQFF
V: TRBV5-1; J: TRBJ2-5; CDR3: CASSLGSRGQETQYF
V: TRBV2; J: TRBJ1-6; CDR3: CASEGTANSPLHF
V: TRBV9; J: TRBJ2-5; CDR3: CASSLSWGLGETQYF
V: TRBV5-1; J: TRBJ2-5; CDR3: CASSLAAEFETQYF
V: TRBV9; J: TRBJ2-7; CDR3: CASSQGLAGSYEQYF
V: TRBV7-2; J: TRBJ2-3; CDR3: CASSLVRLGDTQYF
V: TRBV13; J: TRBJ2-7; CDR3: CASSFSGSYEQYF
V: TRBV10-3; J: TRBJ2-7; CDR3: CAISESLSPYEQYF
V: TRBV6-5; J: TRBJ2-3; CDR3: CASSYDPSGTDTQYF
V: TRBV6-5; J: TRBJ2-7; CDR3: CASSYGASGSYEQYF
V: TRBV5-1; J: TRBJ1-4; CDR3: CASSTSAGANEKLFF
V: TRBV28; J: TRBJ2-5; CDR3: CASTPLGVEETQYF
V: TRBV6-5; J: TRBJ2-7; CDR3: CASSPASGSIYEQYF
V: TRBV14; J: TRBJ1-1; CDR3: CASSPWSQGTEAFF
V: TRBV4-3; J: TRBJ2-2; CDR3: CASSQGLAGNTGELFF